This T cell receptor beta chain is from a study of blood T cell repertoires in COVID-19 (TCRdb year 2020). The study in broad terms: Collaborator samples came from the United States, Italy and Spain and covered acute and convalescent phases of COVID-19. The material from the prospective study consisted of cDNA or gDNA derived from T cells, B-cell-depleted T cells, or PBMCs. Subjects who had been exposed to COVID-19, were actively infected with it, or had recovered from it provided the deeply sampled blood TCRbeta repertoires that made up the dataset. The repertoires were released in a freely available public database meant as a resource for research on the immune response to SARS-CoV-2. Samples came from the ongoing ImmuneRACE study (first 160 participants) plus 1,254 subjects from 6 global collaborators. Sample metadata almost always included a de-identified subject ID, COVID-19 status, age in years and sex. Where available, HLA class I and class II types were obtained from metadata supplied by the sample provider rather than from assay-based typing.

The immunoSEQ Assay, a bias-controlled multiplex PCR, was used to amplify TCRbeta CDR3 regions from genomic DNA. Per the original workflow: The number of nucleated cells in each sample was estimated from the amplification of reference gene primers within the assay. To quantify the absolute abundance of each unique TCRbeta CDR3 rearrangement, sequence reads were collapsed and filtered. For each sample, productive Simpson clonality was calculated as the square root of Simpson's diversity index over productive rearrangements. The table comes from immuneACCESS by way of TCRdb, which keeps in-frame sequences with V and J called. Part of the clones is missing from these tables; in studies checked, under half for an unresolved V gene and the rest for unknown reasons. V and J calls and clone size are those listed in that table; D and trimming were worked out from the DNA. This sample has over 250,000 clones in its table, and roughly nine tenths of those were observed once. Under 2.5% of the sample comes from the top ten.

In the prospective study, participants were about 18 to 100 years old, resided in 25 or so geographic areas of the United States, and were enrolled through a virtual design. To assign participants to cohorts, the prospective study relied on clinical history that participants themselves reported in a screening survey and a study questionnaire. Recovered participants in ImmuneRACE Cohort 3 were defined by two consecutive negative NP/OP PCR tests, clearance by a healthcare professional, or resolution of symptoms. In the prospective study, whole blood, serum and a nasopharyngeal or oropharyngeal swab were collected from each participant by mobile phlebotomists. Participants in the prospective study had the option to provide additional blood draws and questionnaires over an approximately two-month period. Before DNA extraction, blood samples from the prospective study were shipped at room temperature or frozen.

On this clone: Its cognate antigen has yet to be identified. Base qualities were left out, and no much larger clone turns up one base away.

A distance of 14 bases separates the germline ends of V and J, which lose 6 bases and 5 bases respectively. The CDR3 sequence holds 14 residues, the cysteine and phenylalanine included. The sequence is cut down to CDR3 DNA, 42 bases in frame from base 1. According to the germline V gene (reference sequence), CDR1 reads LNHDA and CDR2 reads SQIVND. Results and caveats for the whole study, not just this receptor: Clinical and demographic metadata were provided uncurated, with the amount varying by source and participant.

This clonotype was obtained from a woman in her sixties who had recovered from COVID-19. Sequenced: PBMCs or T cells enriched from blood (not recorded which). The rearranged segments are TRBV19 and TRBJ2-1; the D region possibly corresponds to TRBD1 (5 bases align). The nucleotides read TGTGCCAGTAGGCTCCTAGGGGCGGACAATGAGCAGTTCTTC. This yields the protein CASRLLGADNEQFF.